A selection of T cell receptor beta chains follows, all from one sample in a study of blood T cell repertoires in COVID-19. The assay was immunoSEQ multiplex PCR, and TCRdb's table has in-frame clones only and misses some. The table records about 350,000 clones, less than 90% of them present only once. Sequencing input: PBMCs or T cells enriched from blood (not recorded which). These receptors came from a woman aged 30 to 39 who had recovered from COVID-19. Both conserved end residues are part of each CDR3. D genes are given only for firm matches. Clone sizes are given selectively: once, few, many, or a class where the clone is expanded.

d_call clone_size j_call v_call cdr3_aa cdr3_nt
. . TRBJ1-2 TRBV7-9 CAGESQGWGYTF TGTGCCGGTGAATCGCAGGGTTGGGGCTACACCTTC
TRBD1 . TRBJ1-1 TRBV7-9 CASSYIGTANTEAFF TGTGCCAGCAGCTATATAGGGACAGCTAACACTGAAGCTTTCTTT
. once TRBJ1-5 TRBV12-3/TRBV12-4 CASSSGNQPQHF TGTGCCAGCAGTTCGGGGAATCAGCCCCAGCATTTT
TRBD1 . TRBJ1-4 TRBV5-1 CASSPGTGGIEKLFF TGCGCCAGCAGCCCGGGGACAGGGGGCATTGAAAAACTGTTTTTT
. . TRBJ2-7 TRBV28 CASSLSKGGYEQYF TGTGCCAGCAGTTTATCCAAAGGCGGCTACGAGCAGTACTTC
. once TRBJ1-2 TRBV27 CASSLVDSNYGYTF TGTGCCAGCAGTTTAGTGGACAGCAACTATGGCTACACCTTC
. . TRBJ2-7 TRBV30 CAWRGQWKYEQYF TGTGCCTGGAGAGGACAGTGGAAATACGAGCAGTACTTC
TRBD1 . TRBJ1-2 TRBV6-2/TRBV6-3 CASSSTPQGFYGYTF TGTGCCAGCAGTTCGACACCACAGGGGTTTTATGGCTACACCTTC
TRBD1 few TRBJ1-2 TRBV27 CASSPPGQGVYGYTF TGTGCCAGCAGTCCCCCGGGACAGGGGGTCTATGGCTACACCTTC
. . TRBJ1-2 TRBV28 CASRLASRQSDGYTF TGTGCCAGCAGGCTGGCTTCCCGACAGAGTGATGGCTACACCTTC
TRBD1 . TRBJ1-1 TRBV29-1 CSVDTTGAEAFF TGCAGCGTTGACACGACAGGGGCTGAAGCTTTCTTT
TRBD1 . TRBJ2-3 TRBV2 CASRGQGGPDTQYF TGTGCCAGCAGGGGACAGGGGGGCCCAGATACGCAGTATTTT
TRBD1 . TRBJ2-1 TRBV6-5 CASSDRGNEQFF TGTGCCAGCAGCGACAGGGGCAATGAGCAGTTCTTC
. few TRBJ2-4 TRBV6-1 CASSEASRASKNIQYF TGTGCCAGCAGTGAAGCAAGCAGAGCGTCCAAAAACATTCAGTACTTC
. . TRBJ1-4 TRBV6-4 CASSDQGRLFF TGTGCCAGCAGTGACCAGGGTAGACTGTTTTTT
. . TRBJ1-4 TRBV6-2/TRBV6-3 CASSRGATNEKLFF TGTGCCAGCAGCCGTGGAGCAACTAATGAAAAACTGTTTTTT
. . TRBJ2-7 TRBV24-1 CATSKAGGEQYF TGTGCCACCAGTAAGGCCGGCGGGGAGCAGTACTTC
. . TRBJ2-7 TRBV5-1 CASSLAPGEGYEQYF TGCGCCAGCAGCTTGGCCCCAGGGGAGGGATACGAGCAGTACTTC
TRBD1 . TRBJ1-5 TRBV27 CASSPQQGGQPQHF TGTGCCAGCAGTCCTCAACAGGGGGGACAGCCCCAGCATTTT
TRBD1 . TRBJ1-1 TRBV5-6 CASSPSQGADTEAFF TGTGCCAGCAGCCCCTCACAGGGGGCGGACACTGAAGCTTTCTTT
TRBD1 . TRBJ1-1 TRBV6-5 CASSYQGANTEAFF TGTGCCAGCAGTTACCAGGGGGCGAACACTGAAGCTTTCTTT
TRBD1 . TRBJ2-7 TRBV19 CASSPPGQGIAEQYF TGTGCCAGTAGCCCACCGGGACAGGGAATTGCCGAGCAGTACTTC
TRBD2 . TRBJ2-2 TRBV4-3 CASSPTGGGKAGELFF TGCGCCAGCAGCCCCACGGGGGGGGGTAAGGCCGGGGAGCTGTTTTTT
TRBD1 . TRBJ2-7 TRBV19 CASSTPSGRGTSYEQYF TGTGCCAGTAGCACCCCCTCCGGCAGGGGGACCTCCTACGAGCAGTACTTC
. . TRBJ2-4 TRBV21-1 CASSKHRTDQTPLAKNIQYF TGTGCCAGCAGCAAACACCGGACAGACCAGACCCCCCTAGCCAAAAACATTCAGTACTTC
. . TRBJ2-3 TRBV5-1 CASSLVEDTQYF TGCGCCAGCAGCTTGGTAGAAGATACGCAGTATTTT
. . TRBJ2-3 TRBV19 CASSPTSYNTDTQYF TGTGCCAGTAGTCCAACTAGTTACAACACAGATACGCAGTATTTT
. . TRBJ2-5 TRBV5-1 CASSSQETQYF TGCGCCAGCAGCTCGCAAGAGACCCAGTACTTC
. . TRBJ2-7 TRBV9 CASSVAPPYEQYF TGTGCCAGCAGCGTAGCTCCTCCCTACGAGCAGTACTTC
. . TRBJ2-1 TRBV29-1 CSVVRGGLNNEQFF TGCAGCGTTGTCCGCGGGGGCCTTAACAATGAGCAGTTCTTC
. . TRBJ2-3 TRBV12-3/TRBV12-4 CASRTRGTQYF TGTGCCAGCAGGACTAGAGGCACGCAGTATTTT
TRBD1 once TRBJ2-2 TRBV4-1 CASSQFDRGTGELFF TGCGCCAGCAGCCAATTCGACAGGGGCACCGGGGAGCTGTTTTTT
. once TRBJ2-1 TRBV6-4 CATSRDLQSNEQFF TGTGCCACCTCAAGGGACTTACAAAGCAATGAGCAGTTCTTC
. . TRBJ2-1 TRBV6-4 CASTRDLGVF TGTGCCAGCACGCGGGACTTGGGGGTCTTC
TRBD2 . TRBJ2-5 TRBV6-5 CASSYPQRGGRETQYF TGTGCCAGCAGTTATCCCCAGCGCGGGGGGAGAGAGACCCAGTACTTC
. . TRBJ2-7 TRBV18 CASSPQNPGIYEQYF TGTGCCAGCTCCCCTCAAAATCCGGGGATTTACGAGCAGTACTTC
. . TRBJ2-4 TRBV18 CASSPGLQNIQYF TGTGCCAGCTCACCGGGACTGCAAAACATTCAGTACTTC
TRBD1 . TRBJ1-6 TRBV5-1 CASSLDLQGSSYNSPLHF TGCGCCAGCAGCTTGGATTTACAGGGGAGCTCCTATAATTCACCCCTCCACTTT
. once TRBJ1-1 TRBV12-3/TRBV12-4 CASSYSENTEAFF TGTGCCAGCAGTTACTCCGAGAACACTGAAGCTTTCTTT
. few TRBJ1-3 TRBV7-9 CASSLSVLSSGNTIYF TGTGCCAGCAGCTTAAGCGTGCTCTCGTCTGGAAACACCATATATTTT
TRBD1 . TRBJ2-5 TRBV5-1 CASSTGTTGALETQYF TGCGCCAGCAGCACCGGGACCACAGGGGCTCTGGAGACCCAGTACTTC
TRBD2 . TRBJ2-3 TRBV3-1/TRBV3-2 CASSRLAGGPGDTQYF TGTGCCAGCAGTCGACTAGCGGGGGGGCCAGGAGATACGCAGTATTTT
. . TRBJ2-1 TRBV2 CASSEALGPLNEQFF TGTGCCAGCAGTGAAGCGCTTGGCCCCCTGAATGAGCAGTTCTTC
TRBD2 . TRBJ2-1 TRBV4-1 CASSLLAGIYNEQFF TGCGCCAGCAGCTTGCTAGCGGGGATATACAATGAGCAGTTCTTC
TRBD2 . TRBJ2-5 TRBV11-2 CASSFRRGGRETQYF TGTGCCAGCAGCTTCCGGCGGGGGGGCCGGGAGACCCAGTACTTC
. . TRBJ2-3 TRBV5-4 CASSWGQGSTDTQYF TGTGCCAGCAGCTGGGGCCAGGGGAGCACAGATACGCAGTATTTT
TRBD1 . TRBJ2-5 TRBV10-3 CAISGRDRGRKETQYF TGTGCCATCAGTGGTAGGGACAGGGGGCGGAAAGAGACCCAGTACTTC
. . TRBJ1-1 TRBV7-2 CASSLNRSPEAFF TGTGCCAGCAGCTTAAATCGGTCGCCTGAAGCTTTCTTT
TRBD1 . TRBJ1-4 TRBV28 CASRQGTATNEKLFF TGTGCCAGCAGACAGGGGACAGCAACTAATGAAAAACTGTTTTTT
. . TRBJ1-5 TRBV6-1 CASSDLSGNQPQHF TGTGCCAGCAGTGATCTCTCGGGCAATCAGCCCCAGCATTTT
TRBD1 few TRBJ1-2 TRBV27 CASSPAGQGLYGYTF TGTGCCAGCAGTCCAGCTGGACAGGGGCTCTATGGCTACACCTTC
. . TRBJ1-2 TRBV9 CASSVGGRREEYGYTF TGTGCCAGCAGCGTAGGGGGCCGGAGGGAAGAATATGGCTACACCTTC